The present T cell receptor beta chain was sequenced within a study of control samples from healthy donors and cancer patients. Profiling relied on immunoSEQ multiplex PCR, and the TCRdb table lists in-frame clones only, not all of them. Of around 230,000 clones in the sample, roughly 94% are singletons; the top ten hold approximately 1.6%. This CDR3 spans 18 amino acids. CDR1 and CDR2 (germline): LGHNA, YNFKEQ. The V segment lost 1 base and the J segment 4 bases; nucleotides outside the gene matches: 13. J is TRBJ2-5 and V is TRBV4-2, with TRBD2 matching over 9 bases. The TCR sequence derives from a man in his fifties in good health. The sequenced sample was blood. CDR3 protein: CASSQGSLAGAGGETQYF. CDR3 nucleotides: TGTGCCAGCAGCCAAGGGTCCTTAGCGGGGGCCGGAGGAGAGACCCAGTACTTC.